Included here is one TCR beta chain sequence, with context. The antigen remains unidentified. The sample holds other DNA sequences that translate to the same CDR3. Data came from immunoSEQ multiplex PCR; TCRdb stores just in-frame clones and leaves some out. The sample holds more than 550,000 clones; over 55% are singletons and the top ten take 1.8%. Splitting of CD4+ cells produced CD45RA+ naive and CD45RA-negative memory subsets. The data are from a study of shared clonotypes between healthy human individuals. The overall study: Three plates were used per donor for CD4 naive, three for CD4 memory, two for CD8 naive and one for CD8 memory. Study-level points and caveats: Sample collection involved blood only; tissue repertoires are likely different. Clonotype sharing across four donors was observed for around 5.1% of naive CD4 clonotypes.

The germline V gene encodes CDR1 SEHNR and CDR2 FQNEAQ (reference sequence). V lost 5 bases to trimming and J lost 4 bases, with 9 bases between them. The CDR3 covers 13 residues. The chain employs TRBV7-9 and TRBJ1-5; TRBD1 is a possible D gene (6 bases). What was sequenced was memory CD4+ T cells sorted from blood. The subset: CD45RA-negative fraction. The receptor was isolated from a young woman in good health. The DNA of the CDR3 is TGTGCCAGCAGCCTGGACAGTAATCAGCCCCAGCATTTT. Translated, it gives CASSLDSNQPQHF.